This T cell receptor (beta chain) was found in a study of blood T cell repertoires in COVID-19. Across the study: Sites across the United States, Italy and Spain contributed samples from acute and convalescent COVID-19. Sources were T cells, B-cell-depleted T cells, or PBMCs; the material itself was cDNA or gDNA.

Original methodology: Reference gene primer amplification in the assay estimated nucleated cell counts. Here immunoSEQ multiplex PCR was the method, and the copy in TCRdb shows in-frame clones only, minus some. V and J calls and clone size are those listed in that table; D and trimming were worked out from the DNA. The sample carries some 87,000 clones, around 80% recorded once. Germline CDR1 is GTSNPN and CDR2 is SVGIG (reference sequence). The CDR3 has 15 amino acids. The ends were cut back, 1 base at V and 4 bases at J, with 16 bases in the middle. The receptor was isolated from a man between 50 and 59 years old who had recovered from COVID-19. Material: peripheral blood. The chain joins TRBV30 to TRBJ1-2; D is possibly TRBD1 (6 bases). In nucleotides, the CDR3 is TGTGCCTGGAGTGAGAACAGGGTACTTAGCTATGGCTACACCTTC. It encodes CAWSENRVLSYGYTF.